A single T cell receptor (beta chain) is shown here with its context. Sequence at one end of the junction differs from germline and may be a read error. The length of the CDR3 is 10 residues. Germline assignment: CDR1 MNHEY and CDR2 SVGAGI. The source of the sample is a study of blood T cell repertoires in COVID-19. Sequenced by immunoSEQ multiplex PCR; TCRdb stores in-frame clones only, minus some. The sample lists some 140,000 clones; almost 85% were seen once. The receptor's source is a man between 60 and 70 years old with acute or convalescent COVID-19. The V call is TRBV6-5, the J call TRBJ2-7; D is uncertain. Sequences were obtained from peripheral blood. The CDR3 reads CASRYYEQYF. The CDR3 region has the DNA TGTGCCAGCAGGTACTACGAGCAGTACTTC.